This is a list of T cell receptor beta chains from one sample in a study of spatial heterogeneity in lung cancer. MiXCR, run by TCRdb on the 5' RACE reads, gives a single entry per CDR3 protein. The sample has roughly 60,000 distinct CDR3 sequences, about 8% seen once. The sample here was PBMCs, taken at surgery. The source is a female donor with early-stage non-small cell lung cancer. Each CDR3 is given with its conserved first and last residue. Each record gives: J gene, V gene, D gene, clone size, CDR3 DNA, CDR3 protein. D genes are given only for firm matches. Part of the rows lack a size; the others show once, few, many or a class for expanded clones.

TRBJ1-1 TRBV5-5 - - TGTGCCAGCAGCTTGGCCCCCGACACTGAAGCTTTCTTT CASSLAPDTEAFF
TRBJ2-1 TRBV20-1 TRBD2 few TGCAGTGCTAGAGATCTGACTAGCGCCAATGAGCAGTTCTTC CSARDLTSANEQFF
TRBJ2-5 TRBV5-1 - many TGCGCCAGCAGCTTGGGATCTACAGGGTTGGGGGAGACCCAGTACTTC CASSLGSTGLGETQYF
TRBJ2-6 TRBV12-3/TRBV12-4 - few TGTGCCAGCAGCTCCCGGGCCATCTCTGGGGCCAACGTCCTGACTTTC CASSSRAISGANVLTF
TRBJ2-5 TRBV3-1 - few TGTGCCAGCAGCCAAGCAGTAGGCACCCCACAAGAGACCCAGTACTTC CASSQAVGTPQETQYF
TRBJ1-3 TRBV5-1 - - TGCGCCAGCAGCTTGAACACCCAAAACGGAAACACCATATATTTT CASSLNTQNGNTIYF
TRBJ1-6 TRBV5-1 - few TGCGCCAGCAGCTTGTCCCAGGAGAATTCACCCCTCCACTTT CASSLSQENSPLHF
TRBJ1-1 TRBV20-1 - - TGCAGTGCTAGAGTTGGAGGGGCCCTGAACACTGAAGCTTTCTTT CSARVGGALNTEAFF
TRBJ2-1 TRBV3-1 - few TGTGCCAGCAGCCAAGATCATTCAGGCTACAATGAGCAGTTCTTC CASSQDHSGYNEQFF
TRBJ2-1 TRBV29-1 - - TGCAGCGCGGGGGAGCTTGGGAACAATGAGCAGTTCTTC CSAGELGNNEQFF
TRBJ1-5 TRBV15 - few TGTGCCAGTTCGCGAGATAATCAGCCCCAGCATTTT CASSRDNQPQHF
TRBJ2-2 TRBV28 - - TGTGCCAGCTTCGGGAACCTGAACACCGGGGAGCTGTTTTTT CASFGNLNTGELFF
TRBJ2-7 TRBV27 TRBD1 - TGTGCCAGCTCGGACAGGGGAAGTAACGGGCAGTACTTC CASSDRGSNGQYF
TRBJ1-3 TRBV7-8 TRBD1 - TGTGCCAGCAGCTTTACAGGGGTTGGAAACACCATATATTTT CASSFTGVGNTIYF
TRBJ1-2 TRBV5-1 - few TGCGCCAGCAGCTTGGACGTGGCTGGCTACACCTTC CASSLDVAGYTF